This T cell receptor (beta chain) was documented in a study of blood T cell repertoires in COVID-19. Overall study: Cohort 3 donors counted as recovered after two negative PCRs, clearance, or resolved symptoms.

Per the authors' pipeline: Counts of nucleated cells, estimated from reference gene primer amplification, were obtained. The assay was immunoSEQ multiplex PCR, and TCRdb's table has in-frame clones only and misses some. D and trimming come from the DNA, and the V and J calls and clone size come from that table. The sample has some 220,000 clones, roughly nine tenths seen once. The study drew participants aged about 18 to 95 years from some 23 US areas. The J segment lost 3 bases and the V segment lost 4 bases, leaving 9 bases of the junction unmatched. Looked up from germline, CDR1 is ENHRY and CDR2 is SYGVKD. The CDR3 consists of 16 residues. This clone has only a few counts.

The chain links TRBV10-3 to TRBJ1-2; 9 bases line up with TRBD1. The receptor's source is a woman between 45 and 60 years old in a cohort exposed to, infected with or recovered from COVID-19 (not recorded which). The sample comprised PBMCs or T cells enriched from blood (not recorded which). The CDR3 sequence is CAISVAGTGRHYGYTF. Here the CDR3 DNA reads TGTGCCATCAGTGTCGCCGGGACAGGGAGGCACTATGGCTACACCTTC.